Below are 8 T cell receptor beta chains sequenced from a single sample in a study of shared T cell receptors in the human thymus (dated by TCRdb to about 2021). The method was the immunoSEQ multiplex PCR assay. TCRdb obtained this table from immuneACCESS and retained in-frame rearrangements with V and J assigned. These tables miss some clones; where compared with another copy, unresolved V genes account for less than half of the shortfall, and the remainder is unexplained. The sample table shows 720,000 or so clones, and 80% to 90% are seen once. The ten biggest clones cover 0.0095% to 0.011% of the sample. The same sample was also studied in work on human thymus T cells.

Material: thymocytes. The receptors originated from a girl under three years old with a congenital heart defect. Donor details come from another sample of the same person, matched by shared clones.

As DNA, the CDR3 is TGTGCCAGCAGCGTACCCAACCCCGGACAGCGCCCGAACACCGGGGAGCTGTTTTTT. Its protein product is CASSVPNPGQRPNTGELFF. V usage is TRBV9 and J usage is TRBJ2-2, with a weak D call TRBD1 (6 bases). The CDR3 spans 19 residues. V gave up 1 base and J gave up 0 bases, with 19 bases separating them. Germline V gene data show CDR1 as SGDLS and CDR2 as YYNGEE.

V is TRBV9 and J is TRBJ1-3, with D possibly TRBD1 on 6 matching bases. Germline values: CDR1 SGDLS, CDR2 YYNGEE. CDR3 size: 16 residues. V was clipped by 1 base and J by 0 bases, with 11 bases between them. The CDR3 nucleotides are TGTGCCAGCAGCGTAAAGGTACAGGGCTCTGGAAACACCATATATTTT. Translated, it gives CASSVKVQGSGNTIYF.

The chain uses TRBV20-1 and TRBJ1-1; D might be TRBD1 (6 bases). Germline-derived CDR1 and CDR2 are DFQATT and SNEGSKA (reference sequence). CDR3 length: 11 residues. CDR3 region: CSVLGGAEAFF. In DNA, the CDR3 is TGCAGCGTTTTAGGGGGGGCTGAAGCTTTCTTT.

The chain recombines TRBV2 with TRBJ2-2, with 10 bases that match TRBD2. The V and J ends lost 4 bases and 5 bases, in that order; junction bases with no gene match: 7. Germline-derived CDR1 and CDR2 are SNHLY and FYNNEI. The CDR3 loop spans 16 amino acids. CDR3 sequence (DNA): TGTGCCAGCAGTGCGGCTAGCGGGGGACAAACCGGGGAGCTGTTTTTT. This translates into CASSAASGGQTGELFF.

The J gene is TRBJ2-2, the V gene TRBV12-5; TRBD2 might be the D (7 bases). V lost 2 bases to trimming and J lost 0 bases, with 16 bases between them. The CDR3 covers 18 residues. Germline assignment: CDR1 LGHNT and CDR2 FRNRAP. The CDR3 region is CASGLYGGRQTNTGELFF. Written as DNA, the CDR3 is TGTGCTAGTGGTTTGTACGGGGGGCGGCAAACGAACACCGGGGAGCTGTTTTTT.

The rearrangement links TRBV15 to TRBJ2-7; 9 nucleotides align to TRBD1. The germline V gene encodes CDR1 LNHNV and CDR2 YYDKDF (reference sequence). The J segment lost 6 bases and the V segment lost 3 bases, leaving 12 bases of the junction unmatched. The CDR3 has 16 residues. Here the CDR3 reads CATSSIDAGTGPEQYF. CDR3 DNA: TGTGCCACCAGCAGTATTGACGCCGGGACAGGGCCCGAGCAGTACTTC.

The CDR3 spells CASSLPGIGEKLFF. In DNA form, the CDR3 reads TGTGCCAGCAGTTTACCGGGGATTGGTGAAAAACTGTTTTTT. The J gene is TRBJ1-4, the V gene TRBV28; D uncertain. Germline loops: CDR1 MDHEN, CDR2 SYDVKM. This CDR3 contains 14 residues. Between the trimmed V and J ends, which lost 2 bases and 7 bases, there was a span of 11 bases.

The chain recombines TRBV20-1 with TRBJ1-1; unclear D gene. V dropped 5 bases and J dropped 8 bases, with 9 bases sitting between them. The germline V gene encodes CDR1 DFQATT and CDR2 SNEGSKA (reference sequence). The CDR3 runs 10 residues. The CDR3 sequence: CSAGEKEAFF. The CDR3 region has the DNA TGCAGTGCTGGGGAGAAAGAAGCTTTCTTT.